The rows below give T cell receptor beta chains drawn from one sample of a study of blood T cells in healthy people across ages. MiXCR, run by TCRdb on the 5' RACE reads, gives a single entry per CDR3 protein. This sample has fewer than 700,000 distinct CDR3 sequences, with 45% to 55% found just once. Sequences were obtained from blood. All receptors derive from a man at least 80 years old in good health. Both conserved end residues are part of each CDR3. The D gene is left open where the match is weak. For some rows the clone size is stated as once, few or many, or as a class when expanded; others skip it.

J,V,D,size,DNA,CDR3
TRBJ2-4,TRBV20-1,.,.,TGCAGTGCTAGAGAAAGTGGAGCCAAAAGCATTCAGTACTTC,CSARESGAKSIQYF
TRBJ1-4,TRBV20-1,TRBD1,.,TGCAGTGCTCCCCGGACAGGGGCTAATGAAAAACTGTTTTTT,CSAPRTGANEKLFF
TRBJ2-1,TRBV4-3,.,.,TGCGCCAGCAGCCAAGATGAGCAGCGGCTAGCCCAGTTCTTC,CASSQDEQRLAQFF
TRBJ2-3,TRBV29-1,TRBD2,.,TGCAGCGTTCGGGAGCGGGGGACACGAGATACGCAGTATTTT,CSVRERGTRDTQYF
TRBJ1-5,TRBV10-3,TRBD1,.,TGTGCCATCAGTGAGGGGCCGGGACAGGGGAAGCATCAGCCCCAGCATTTT,CAISEGPGQGKHQPQHF
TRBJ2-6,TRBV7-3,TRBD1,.,TGTGCCAGCAGCTTCGGGACAGGGGTATCTGGGGCCAACGTCCTGACTTTC,CASSFGTGVSGANVLTF
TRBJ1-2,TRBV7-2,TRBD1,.,TGTGCCAGCAGCCTAATCTGGACAGGGGACCACTACACCTTC,CASSLIWTGDHYTF
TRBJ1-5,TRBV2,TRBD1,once,TGTGCCAGCAGTGGACAGGGTGGTCAGCCCCAGCATTTT,CASSGQGGQPQHF
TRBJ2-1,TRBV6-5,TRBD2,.,TGTGCCAGCAGTTACCAAGGGACTAGCGGGAATCAGGTGTGGGGTGAGCAGTTCTTC,CASSYQGTSGNQVWGEQFF
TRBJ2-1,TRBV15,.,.,TGTGCCACCAGCAGTTGGGGGAATAGGAAGGACAATGAGCAGTTCTTC,CATSSWGNRKDNEQFF
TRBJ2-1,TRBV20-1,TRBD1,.,TGCAGTGCTGGAGATACCCGGACAGGGGACAATGAGCAGTTCTTC,CSAGDTRTGDNEQFF
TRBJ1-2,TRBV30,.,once,TGTGCCTTAAGACGAGGTGGCTACACCTTC,CALRRGGYTF
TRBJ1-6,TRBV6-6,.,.,TGTGCCGGCAGTTACACGCCCACCGGGCCTTCAGGCCCCCTCCACTTT,CAGSYTPTGPSGPLHF
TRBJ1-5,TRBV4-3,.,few,TGCGCCAGCAGCCAAGATGGAAGGGTCGGGCAGCCCCAGCATTTT,CASSQDGRVGQPQHF
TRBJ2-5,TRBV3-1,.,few,TGTGCCAGCAGCCAAGATGCCTCCGGGACATTTTACAATGAGCAGTACTTC,CASSQDASGTFYNEQYF
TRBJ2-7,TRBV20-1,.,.,TGCAGTGCTAGAGTAAGGGGAGCTGCCTACGAGCAGTACTTC,CSARVRGAAYEQYF
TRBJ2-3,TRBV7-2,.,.,TGTGCCAGCAGCTTAACCAACCCAGTCACAGATACGCAGTATTTT,CASSLTNPVTDTQYF
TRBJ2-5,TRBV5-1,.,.,TGCGCCAGCAGCGCTGGCACAAGGCCCCCTGAAGAGCAGTACTTC,CASSAGTRPPEEQYF
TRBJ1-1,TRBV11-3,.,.,TGTGCCAGCAGCTTAGGATCAGGGGAGGGCACTGAAGCTTTCTTT,CASSLGSGEGTEAFF
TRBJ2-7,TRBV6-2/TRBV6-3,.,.,TGTGCCAGCAACGCCCGCGTGGGTTTGGGGATCTACGAGCAGTACTTC,CASNARVGLGIYEQYF
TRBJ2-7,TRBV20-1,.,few,TGCAGTGCTATTAAGGACAGTACCTACGAGCAGTACTTC,CSAIKDSTYEQYF
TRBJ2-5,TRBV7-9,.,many,TGTGCCAGCAGCGCAAGCGAGACCCAGTACTTC,CASSASETQYF
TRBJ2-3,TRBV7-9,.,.,TGTGCCAGCAGCACTCGAGGCGGTAGCACAGATACGCAGTATTTT,CASSTRGGSTDTQYF
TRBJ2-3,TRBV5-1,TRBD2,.,TGCGCCAGCAGCACGAGACTAGCGGGAGTAACAGATACGCAGTATTTT,CASSTRLAGVTDTQYF
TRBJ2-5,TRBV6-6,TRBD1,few,TGTGCCAGCACTCAACAGGGGTACAATGAGCAGTACTTC,CASTQQGYNEQYF
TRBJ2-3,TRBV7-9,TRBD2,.,TGTGCCAGCAGCCGGACTAGCGGGGGCACAGATACGCGGTATTTT,CASSRTSGGTDTRYF
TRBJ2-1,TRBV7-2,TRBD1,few,TGTGCCAGCGCAAGAGGGACAGGGCGGTCAGATGAGCAGTTCTTC,CASARGTGRSDEQFF
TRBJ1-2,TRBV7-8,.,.,TGTGCCAGCAGCCGACAGGTTAACTATGGCTACACCTTC,CASSRQVNYGYTF
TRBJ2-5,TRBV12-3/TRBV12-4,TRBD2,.,TGTGCCAGTGGAGGGCGGGGGGGGACACAAGAGACCCAGTACTTC,CASGGRGGTQETQYF
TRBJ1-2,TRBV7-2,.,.,TGTGCCAGCAGCTTAGATTCTCATGGCTACACCTTC,CASSLDSHGYTF
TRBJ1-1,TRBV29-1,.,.,TGCAGCGCCCCGAGAGGGGAAACTGAAGCTTTCTTT,CSAPRGETEAFF
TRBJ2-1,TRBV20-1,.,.,TGCAGTGCTAGAGAGCCCAAGCGGGGACAATATGAGCAGTTCTTC,CSAREPKRGQYEQFF
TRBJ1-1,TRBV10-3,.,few,TGTGCCATCAGTGACAACCTCCCGAACACTGAAGCTTTCTTT,CAISDNLPNTEAFF
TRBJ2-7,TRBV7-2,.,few,TGTGCCAGCAGCTGGGGGGCCGAAACCTACGAGCAGTACTTC,CASSWGAETYEQYF
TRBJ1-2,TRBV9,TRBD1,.,TGTGCCAGCAGCGTATCTGGACAGGGAAACTATGGCTACACCTTC,CASSVSGQGNYGYTF
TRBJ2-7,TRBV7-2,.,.,TGTGCCAGCAGCAAAACCGGACAGACCTACGAGCAGTACTTC,CASSKTGQTYEQYF
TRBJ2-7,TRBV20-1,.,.,TGCAGTGCTGGAGACAGCTACGAGCAGTACTTC,CSAGDSYEQYF
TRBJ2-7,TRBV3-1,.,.,TGTGCCAGCAGTCATCATTACGAGCAGTACTTC,CASSHHYEQYF
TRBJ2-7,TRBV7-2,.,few,TGTGCCAGCAGCTCGGGCTTAGTAAGGGCCGAGCAGTACTTC,CASSSGLVRAEQYF
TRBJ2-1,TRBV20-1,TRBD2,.,TGCAGTGCTGAACCAGCGGGAGTGGAGACCCAGTTCTTC,CSAEPAGVETQFF
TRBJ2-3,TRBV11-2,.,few,TGTGCCAGCAGCTTTGACCGCACAGATACGCAGTATTTT,CASSFDRTDTQYF
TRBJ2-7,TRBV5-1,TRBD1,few,TGCGCCAGCAGCTCGGGTGGGACAGGGCGGAACGAGCAGTACTTC,CASSSGGTGRNEQYF
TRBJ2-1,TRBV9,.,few,TGTGCCAGCAGCGTAGCCGGAAGGGATGAGCAGTTCTTC,CASSVAGRDEQFF
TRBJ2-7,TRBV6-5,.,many,TGTGCCAGCAGTTACCAGGGCAGGGGGGGTTACGAGCAGTACTTC,CASSYQGRGGYEQYF
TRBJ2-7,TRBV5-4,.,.,TGTGCCAGCAGTCCGTCGGGACTCCTATTCAACGAGCAGTACTTC,CASSPSGLLFNEQYF